This T cell receptor (beta chain) came from a study of T cell changes during pregnancy in multiple sclerosis. The data were produced by immunoSEQ multiplex PCR, yet TCRdb's version contains in-frame clones alone and is incomplete. The data contain roughly 49,000 clones, 95% of them singletons. V lost 0 bases to trimming and J lost 2 bases; unmatched junction nucleotides: 2. This CDR3 has 15 amino acids. The V gene's germline CDR1 is SGHDT and CDR2 YYEEEE. The gene calls are TRBV5-6 and TRBJ2-1; 7 nucleotides agree with TRBD1. This clonotype originated in a female donor with multiple sclerosis, enrolled in a pregnancy study. This specimen consisted of CD8+ T cells from peripheral blood mononuclear cells, obtained in the first trimester of pregnancy. The CDR3 here is CASSLGDSPYNEQFF. CDR3 coding DNA: TGTGCCAGCAGCTTGGGGGACAGTCCCTACAATGAGCAGTTCTTC.